The clone carrying this TCR beta chain was seen a single time. Germline V gene data show CDR1 as MDHEN and CDR2 as SYDVKM. The CDR3 extends over 15 amino acids. The V and J ends lost 6 bases and 2 bases, in that order; junction bases with no gene match: 9. Measured with immunoSEQ multiplex PCR; TCRdb has only the in-frame clones, and not every one. The sample lists 210,000 or so clones; 75% to 85% were seen once. The source of the sample is a study of blood T cell repertoires in COVID-19. Sequenced material: peripheral blood. The source is a man between 45 and 60 years old with COVID-19, enrolled during active disease. The chain recombines TRBV28 with TRBJ1-1, with 7 positions matching TRBD1. The CDR3 loop reads CASRPPGQFNTEAFF. For the CDR3, the DNA is TGTGCCAGCAGGCCGCCGGGACAGTTTAACACTGAAGCTTTCTTT.